These 17 T cell receptor beta chains were all obtained from the same sample, sequenced in a study of T cell clonotyping in hematopoietic cell transplantation. Assay used: immunoSEQ multiplex PCR; TCRdb lists only in-frame clones, some missing. This repertoire shows more than 70,000 clones, around 96% found once; its top ten account for around 1.7%. The time point here: recipient sample about 28 days before transplant, after cytoreduction. The material was peripheral blood mononuclear cells, obtained before stem cell transplant. Receptor source: a woman aged 45-65 years with acute myeloid leukemia. Some clones in this sample may be carry-over from other donors' samples.

Here the CDR3 DNA reads TGTGCCAGTAGTGTGGGACAGTGGTCAGATCAGCCCCAGCATTTT. Protein product: CASSVGQWSDQPQHF. This chain joins TRBV19 and TRBJ1-5, with 7 bases fitting TRBD1. V lost 5 bases, J lost 5 bases, and 9 bases stayed unmatched. From germline, CDR1 is LNHDA and CDR2 SQIVND (reference sequence). This CDR3 has 15 amino acids.

The chain uses TRBV5-8 and TRBJ2-7; D is ambiguous. Trimming took 1 base from V and 4 from J, leaving 6 bases between them. CDR1 is SGHTS and CDR2 is YDEGEE in the germline V gene. The CDR3 covers 12 residues. The CDR3 DNA reads as TGTGCCAGCAGCTTGTACCGGTACGAGCAGTACTTC. Translated, it gives CASSLYRYEQYF.

This clone has only one observation. V and J are TRBV4-2 and TRBJ2-3; 11 positions agree with TRBD2. This CDR3 comprises 15 residues. V shed 3 bases and J 5 bases; nucleotides not matched to a gene: 4. Germline V gene data show CDR1 as LGHNA and CDR2 as YNFKEQ. The CDR3 loop reads CASSQTSGIRDTQYF. The DNA for the CDR3 is TGTGCCAGCAGCCAGACTAGCGGGATACGAGATACGCAGTATTTT.

This clone was picked up a small number of times. The chain links TRBV6-1 to TRBJ2-5; 12 nucleotides agree with TRBD2. The CDR3 contains 13 residues. V lost 10 bases and J lost 4; bases outside the gene matches: 4. Germline CDR1 MNHNS, CDR2 SASEGT. CDR3 coding DNA: TGTGCCACACTAGCGGGGGGAACAGAGACCCAGTACTTC. This sequence encodes CATLAGGTETQYF.

The rearrangement uses TRBV5-8 and TRBJ2-1; a weak D match, TRBD2 (6 bases). The V end was cut by 4 bases, the J end by 11 bases, with 28 bases between. CDR3 size: 17 residues. Germline assignment: CDR1 SGHTS and CDR2 YDEGEE. This CDR3 is CASSQYYSGTEVQKQFF. The CDR3 nucleotides are TGTGCCAGCAGCCAATACTATTCCGGGACTGAGGTCCAGAAGCAGTTCTTC.

The chain uses TRBV27 and TRBJ2-3, with D unclear. The CDR3 extends over 14 amino acids. Germline V gene sequence: CDR1 MNHEY, CDR2 SMNVEV (reference sequence). Between the trimmed V and J ends, which lost 2 bases and 2 bases, there was a span of 8 bases. In DNA form, the CDR3 reads TGTGCCAGCAGTTTAGGGCAGGACACAGATACGCAGTATTTT. It specifies CASSLGQDTDTQYF.

This chain connects TRBV5-1 to TRBJ1-1; weak D call: TRBD1 (6 bases). V lost 0 bases and J 3 bases, leaving 15 bases between the germline ends. This CDR3 region has 16 residues. CDR1 is SGHRS and CDR2 is YFSETQ in the germline V gene. The CDR3 DNA reads TGCGCCAGCAGCTTGGTGTTGGGGGGGCGGTACACTGAAGCTTTCTTT. This translates into CASSLVLGGRYTEAFF.

The chain combines TRBV29-1 with TRBJ2-7; D may be TRBD1 or TRBD2 (7 bases each). Germline V gene lookup returns CDR1 SQVTM and CDR2 ANQGSEA. V lost 4 bases and J 4 bases, leaving 17 bases between the germline ends. This CDR3 has 14 amino acids. The CDR3 DNA follows: TGCAGCGTTGGGAGGTCGCAGGGGGGGTACGAGCAGTACTTC. It encodes CSVGRSQGGYEQYF.

The chain joins TRBV30 to TRBJ2-1; a possible D gene is TRBD2 (5 bases). Per the germline V gene, CDR1 is GTSNPN and CDR2 is SVGIG (reference sequence). V lost 1 base to trimming and J lost 0 bases, with 16 bases between them. The CDR3 runs to 17 residues. CDR3 loop: CAWSESQGGSSYNEQFF. CDR3 nucleotides: TGTGCCTGGAGTGAGTCCCAAGGAGGTAGCTCCTACAATGAGCAGTTCTTC. The full variable domain, its missing parts supplied by reference TRBV30 and TRBJ2-1, is SQTIHQWPATLVQPVGSPLSLECTVEGTSNPNLYWYRQAAGRGLQLLFYSVGIGQISSEVPQNLSASRPQDRQFILSSKKLLLSDSGFYLCAWSESQGGSSYNEQFFGPGTRLTVL.

The rearrangement joins TRBV7-9 to TRBJ1-4; possible D gene TRBD1, 6 bases. The germline V and J ends were trimmed by 5 bases and 7 bases, with 11 bases remaining between them. CDR3 length equals 13 residues. Per germline, CDR1 SEHNR and CDR2 FQNEAQ (reference sequence). The CDR3 DNA follows: TGTGCCAGCAGCACAGGGAACAGTGAAAAACTGTTTTTT. Translation: CASSTGNSEKLFF.

The chain carries TRBV6-5 and TRBJ1-4; D is undetermined. The CDR3 has 14 amino acids. CDR1 is MNHEY and CDR2 is SVGAGI in the germline V gene. Trimming removed 0 bases from V and 8 bases from J, with 10 bases in between. The CDR3 DNA is TGTGCCAGCAGTTACTCGATATTGAAGGAAAAACTGTTTTTT. It specifies CASSYSILKEKLFF.

The V call is TRBV5-1, the J call TRBJ2-1, with 7 bases lining up with TRBD2. Germline V gene data show CDR1 as SGHRS and CDR2 as YFSETQ. CDR3 length equals 17 residues. V lost 4 bases, J lost 5 bases, and 15 bases stayed unmatched. The CDR3 loop reads CASSPTLGLAANNEQFF. Written as DNA, the CDR3 is TGCGCCAGCAGCCCTACCCTGGGGCTAGCGGCCAACAATGAGCAGTTCTTC.

The chain recombines TRBV7-2 with TRBJ1-2, with TRBD1 identical over 7 bases. Germline V gene sequence: CDR1 SGHTA, CDR2 FQGNSA. The ends lost 1 base at V and 3 bases at J; junction bases unmatched: 8. The CDR3 runs to 16 residues. In DNA, the CDR3 is TGTGCCAGCAGCTTAGAGATGCTCGGGACAGACTATGGCTACACCTTC. Translation gives CASSLEMLGTDYGYTF.

This clone occurred once. The chain uses TRBV6-5 and TRBJ2-2; D is possibly TRBD2 (5 bases). This CDR3 is 13 amino acids long. V gave up 6 bases and J gave up 9 bases, with 14 bases separating them. CDR1 and CDR2 from the germline V gene are MNHEY and SVGAGI. CDR3 protein: CASRLDIARELFF. Written as DNA, the CDR3 is TGTGCCAGCAGACTAGACATCGCCAGGGAGCTGTTTTTT.

V gene TRBV27 combines with J gene TRBJ1-1; TRBD1 matches at 7 bases. CDR1 MNHEY and CDR2 SMNVEV come from the germline V gene (reference sequence). The junction had 9 bases not matched to a gene; V was cut back by 3 bases and J by 5 bases. The CDR3 has 15 residues. The CDR3 region is CASSFVTGALTEAFF. Written as DNA, the CDR3 is TGTGCCAGCAGTTTTGTTACAGGGGCGTTGACTGAAGCTTTCTTT.

The V call is TRBV5-1, the J call TRBJ1-6; no definite D call. Germline CDR1 is SGHRS and CDR2 is YFSETQ. The CDR3 is 12 amino acids. Trimming removed 5 bases from V and 7 bases from J, with 7 bases in between. The CDR3 DNA sequence: TGCGCCAGCAGGGTTCAAAATTCACCCCTCCACTTT. Encoded protein: CASRVQNSPLHF.

The chain combines TRBV27 with TRBJ1-2; the match to TRBD1 covers 7 bases. The V and J ends lost 0 bases and 7 bases, in that order; junction bases with no gene match: 8. This CDR3 has 15 amino acids. Per germline, CDR1 MNHEY and CDR2 SMNVEV (reference sequence). The CDR3 DNA is TGTGCCAGCAGTTTATCGTTGACAGGGATGGCTGGCTACACCTTC. Its translation is CASSLSLTGMAGYTF.